This is a list of T cell receptor beta chains from one sample in a study of human T cells and chemical hapten exposure. TCRdb independently ran MiXCR on the RACE reads; one entry per CDR3 protein. This sample carries roughly 40,000 distinct CDR3 sequences, over 10% of them seen once, and the ten largest clones take under 7%. The input for sequencing was whole blood, taken in connection with sensitization to the hapten diphenylcyclopropenone (DPC). These receptors originate from a woman aged 25 to 39 with alopecia areata. Some clones in this sample may be carry-over from other donors' samples. CDR3s include the opening cysteine and the closing phenylalanine or tryptophan. A D gene is named only where the DNA matches it firmly. Expanded clones get a size class; other rows say once, few or many, or leave the size out.

>many|TRBD2|TRBJ2-3|TRBV20-1
CSVPRDYNTDTQYF
TGCAGTGTCCCTCGGGACTATAACACAGATACGCAGTATTTT
>-|-|TRBJ2-2|TRBV6-2/TRBV6-3
CASSSRVTGELFF
TGTGCCAGCAGTTCCAGGGTCACCGGGGAGCTGTTTTTT
>-|-|TRBJ2-3|TRBV28
CASSPPASGPRTSDTQYF
TGTGCCAGCAGTCCACCTGCCTCCGGCCCAAGGACATCAGATACGCAGTATTTT
>-|-|TRBJ2-1|TRBV7-9
CASSLEIYEQFF
TGTGCCAGCAGTCTAGAGATATATGAGCAGTTCTTC
>many|TRBD2|TRBJ2-3|TRBV28
CASRTTSGRPRDTQYF
TGTGCCAGCAGAACAACTAGCGGGAGGCCGAGAGATACGCAGTATTTT
>once|TRBD2|TRBJ2-3|TRBV24-1
CATRDSQGLAGHVPSTDTQYF
TGTGCCACCAGAGACTCCCAGGGACTAGCGGGGCACGTCCCGAGCACAGATACGCAGTATTTT
>many|-|TRBJ2-3|TRBV28
CASSPPYGGTTYAGTQYF
TGTGCCAGCAGTCCCCCCTATGGAGGGACGACGTACGCTGGTACGCAGTATTTT
>-|-|TRBJ2-5|TRBV4-2
CASSQEIVQETQYF
TGTGCCAGCAGCCAAGAAATCGTCCAAGAGACCCAGTACTTC
>many|-|TRBJ2-1|TRBV6-5
CASRTLTGIGYNEQFF
TGTGCCAGCAGGACCCTCACAGGGATAGGTTACAATGAGCAGTTCTTC
>many|-|TRBJ2-3|TRBV27
CASSFTAAGTQYF
TGTGCCAGCAGTTTCACGGCCGCCGGTACGCAGTATTTT
>-|TRBD1|TRBJ1-2|TRBV7-2
CASSLTPGQGKDTF
TGTGCCAGCAGCCTGACCCCCGGACAGGGGAAGGACACCTTC
>-|TRBD1|TRBJ2-7|TRBV4-2
CASSGGQGPYEQYF
TGTGCCAGCAGTGGGGGACAGGGGCCCTACGAGCAGTACTTC
>few|-|TRBJ1-2|TRBV12-3/TRBV12-4
CASSSLGEGYTF
TGTGCCAGCAGTTCGCTAGGGGAGGGCTACACCTTC
>many|-|TRBJ2-7|TRBV20-1
CSARDLAEGGRPYEQYF
TGCAGTGCTAGAGATTTGGCCGAGGGGGGACGCCCTTACGAGCAGTACTTC
>-|TRBD2|TRBJ2-3|TRBV18
CASSPFAGVVADTQYF
TGTGCCAGCTCACCATTTGCGGGAGTAGTCGCAGATACGCAGTATTTT
>many|TRBD1|TRBJ1-1|TRBV29-1
CSVAGQGTEAFF
TGCAGCGTAGCTGGACAGGGGACTGAAGCTTTCTTT
>many|TRBD1|TRBJ1-2|TRBV12-3/TRBV12-4
CASSPTGTGGGGYTF
TGTGCCAGCAGTCCCACCGGGACAGGGGGCGGTGGCTACACCTTC
>many|TRBD2|TRBJ2-3|TRBV7-2
CASSLVGGGLTDTQYF
TGTGCCAGCAGCTTAGTCGGGGGAGGGTTGACAGATACGCAGTATTTT
>-|-|TRBJ2-5|TRBV2
CASSETPGTAQETQYF
TGTGCCAGCAGTGAAACACCCGGGACGGCACAAGAGACCCAGTACTTC
>few|-|TRBJ1-5|TRBV29-1
CSVGVTNQPQHF
TGCAGCGTTGGAGTTACCAATCAGCCCCAGCATTTT
>-|TRBD1|TRBJ2-7|TRBV3-1
CASSTRQGAGLYF
TGTGCCAGCAGCACCCGACAGGGGGCGGGCCTGTACTTC
>many|-|TRBJ2-3|TRBV3-1
CASSQGLASTDTQYF
TGTGCCAGCAGCCAGGGTCTGGCTAGCACAGATACGCAGTATTTT
>few|TRBD1|TRBJ1-4|TRBV4-2
CASSQEPGQGWEKLFF
TGTGCCAGCAGCCAAGAGCCGGGACAGGGTTGGGAAAAACTGTTTTTT
>once|-|TRBJ2-3|TRBV29-1
CSVDVGGYTDTQYF
TGCAGCGTTGATGTCGGAGGGTACACAGATACGCAGTATTTT